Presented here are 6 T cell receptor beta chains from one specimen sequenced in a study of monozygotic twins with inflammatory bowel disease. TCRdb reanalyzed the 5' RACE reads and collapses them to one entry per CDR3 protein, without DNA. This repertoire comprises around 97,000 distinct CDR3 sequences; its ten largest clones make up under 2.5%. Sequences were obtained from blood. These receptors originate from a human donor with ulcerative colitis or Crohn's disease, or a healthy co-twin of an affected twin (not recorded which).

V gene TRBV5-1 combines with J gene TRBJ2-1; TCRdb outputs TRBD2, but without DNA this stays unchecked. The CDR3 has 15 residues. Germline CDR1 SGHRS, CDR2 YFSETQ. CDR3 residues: CASSWTTSSYNEQFF. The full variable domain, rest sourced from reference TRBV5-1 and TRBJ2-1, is KAGVTQTPRYLIKTRGQQVTLSCSPISGHRSVSWYQQTPGQGLQFLFEYFSETQRNKGNFPGRFSGRQFSNSRSEMNVSTLELGDSALYLCASSWTTSSYNEQFFGPGTRLTVL.

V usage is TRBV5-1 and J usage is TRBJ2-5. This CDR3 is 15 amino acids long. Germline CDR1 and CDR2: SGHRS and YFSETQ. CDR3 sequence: CASSLGSRVMETQYF. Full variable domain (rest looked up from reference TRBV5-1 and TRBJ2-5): KAGVTQTPRYLIKTRGQQVTLSCSPISGHRSVSWYQQTPGQGLQFLFEYFSETQRNKGNFPGRFSGRQFSNSRSEMNVSTLELGDSALYLCASSLGSRVMETQYFGPGTRLLVL.

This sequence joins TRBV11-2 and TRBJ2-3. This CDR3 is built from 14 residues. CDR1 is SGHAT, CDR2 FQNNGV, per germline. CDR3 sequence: CASSLDHFGDTQYF.

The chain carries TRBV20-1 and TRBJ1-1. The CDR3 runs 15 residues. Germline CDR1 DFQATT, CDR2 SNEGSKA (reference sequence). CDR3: CSARDYSFMNTEAFF.

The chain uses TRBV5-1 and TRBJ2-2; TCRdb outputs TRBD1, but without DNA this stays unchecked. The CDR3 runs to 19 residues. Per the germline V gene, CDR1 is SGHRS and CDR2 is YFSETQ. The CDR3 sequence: CASSPGSMGTGGLTGELFF.

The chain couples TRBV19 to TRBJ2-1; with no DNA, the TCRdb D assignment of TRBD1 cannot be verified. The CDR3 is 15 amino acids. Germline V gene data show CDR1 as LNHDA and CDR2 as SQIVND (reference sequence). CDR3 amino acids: CASRTETTSYNEQFF.